The 6 T cell receptor beta chains below were found in one sample sequenced in a study of memory CD4+ T cells and cytomegalovirus serostatus. The sort gate was single viable CD3+CD4+CD8-CD45RO+ cells for memory CD4+ T cells. Libraries were prepared by immunoSEQ multiplex PCR; TCRdb keeps only in-frame clonotypes and omits some of them. This sample has roughly 76,000 clones, with just under 80% found just once. Sequencing input: memory CD4+ T cells from blood. The receptor set was obtained from an adult in good health and CMV-seropositive.

V usage is TRBV5-1 and J usage is TRBJ1-2, with a possible D match to TRBD1 (6 bases). The CDR3 contains 14 residues. V lost 5 bases and J lost 5, with 16 bases in between. Germline V CDR1 and CDR2: SGHRS, YFSETQ. CDR3 in amino acids: CASSREGEGYGYTF. The CDR3 DNA follows: TGCGCCAGCAGTCGCGAGGGGGAAGGGTATGGCTACACCTTC.

The chain has TRBV27 and TRBJ1-1; D not resolved. Trimming shortened V by 7 bases and J by 7 bases, and 22 bases separated the two germline ends. Germline V CDR1 and CDR2: MNHEY, SMNVEV (reference sequence). The CDR3 covers 15 residues. This chain's CDR3 is CASIRQAVGRGEAFF. DNA for the CDR3: TGTGCCAGCATACGGCAGGCCGTCGGGAGAGGTGAAGCTTTCTTT.

The chain joins TRBV7-8 to TRBJ1-1; tentative D call: TRBD1 (5 bases). Germline lookup yields CDR1 SGHVS and CDR2 FQNEAQ. Trimming shortened V by 3 bases and J by 4 bases, and 9 bases separated the two germline ends. CDR3 size: 13 residues. The CDR3 coding sequence is TGTGCCAGCAGCTTGGGGGATCGCACTGAAGCTTTCTTT. Protein: CASSLGDRTEAFF.

This clone was detected only once. This chain links TRBV7-2 with TRBJ1-2; D remains ambiguous. With 0 bases removed from V and 4 bases from J, the gap between germline ends came to 3 bases. Per the germline V gene, CDR1 is SGHTA and CDR2 is FQGNSA. The CDR3 is made up of 12 amino acids. CDR3 DNA: TGTGCCAGCAGCTTAGCCTTCTATGGCTACACCTTC. The encoded protein is CASSLAFYGYTF.

The chain links TRBV6-6 to TRBJ2-2; 8 nucleotides agree with TRBD2. V was pared by 2 bases and J by 4 bases, with 3 bases of the junction left unmatched. Germline V gene sequence: CDR1 MNHNY, CDR2 SVGAGI (reference sequence). This CDR3 has 15 residues. CDR3 sequence (DNA): TGTGCCAGCAGTTACGCGGGACTAGGCACCGGGGAGCTGTTTTTT. Its translation is CASSYAGLGTGELFF.

The V gene is TRBV19, the J gene TRBJ1-2, with TRBD1 matching over 9 bases. CDR1 and CDR2 (germline): LNHDA, SQIVND (reference sequence). This CDR3 comprises 18 residues. Losses at the gene ends were 9 bases for V and 0 bases for J; bases not matched to a gene: 17. This CDR3 reads CASRLTSGTGLANYGYTF. The DNA for the CDR3 is TGTGCCAGCCGCCTCACAAGCGGGACAGGGCTAGCTAACTATGGCTACACCTTC.